Detailed here is one T cell receptor (beta chain). The target antigen is unknown. This specimen belongs to a study of shared clonotypes between healthy human individuals. The study's findings and limits: In general, naive subsets displayed greater estimated richness than memory subsets did.

Naive CD8 cells, CD45RO-negative and positively selected for CCR7, excluded terminally differentiated effector memory CD45RA+ cells. Adult Caucasians living in Nashville, Tennessee made up all of the donors. V was pared by 5 bases and J by 5 bases, with 4 bases of the junction left unmatched. The CDR3 has 14 residues. Germline CDR1 is WSHSY and CDR2 is SAAADI. The data were produced by immunoSEQ multiplex PCR, yet TCRdb's version contains in-frame clones alone and is incomplete. This sample has about 2 million clones; approximately 94% occur once, and the top ten carry 1% to 1.3%. The sequenced sample consisted of naive CD8+ T cells sorted from blood. This receptor was identified in a man aged 18 to 30 in good health. The J gene is TRBJ2-5, the V gene TRBV10-2, with 11 bases that match TRBD2. CDR3 loop: CASSRLAGKETQYF. The CDR3 nucleotides read TGCGCCAGCAGTCGACTAGCGGGGAAGGAGACCCAGTACTTC.